Listed below are T cell receptor beta chains from one sample, sequenced in a study of metastatic and nonmetastatic thyroid tumors. TCRdb re-analyzed the PCR reads through MiXCR. The sample records roughly 20,000 clones, roughly 36% being singletons. Sequencing was carried out using tumor tissue. All receptors derive from a male donor with papillary thyroid cancer or a benign thyroid nodule (not recorded which). Some clones in this sample may be carry-over from other donors' samples. CDR3s include the opening cysteine and the closing phenylalanine or tryptophan. D genes are given only for firm matches. A clone size is listed for some rows: how often the clone was seen (once, few, many), or a class if it is expanded.

>.|11|TRBJ2-7|.|TRBV28
TGTGCCAGCAGGAGAACCTACGAGCAGTACTTC
CASRRTYEQYF
>many|15|TRBJ2-1|.|TRBV6-1
TGTGCCAGCAGTGGTGGGGGCACTCCACGGTATGAGCAGTTCTTC
CASSGGGTPRYEQFF
>.|14|TRBJ2-7|.|TRBV20-1
TGCAGTGCTAGCCCTCGCGGGGCCTCCTACGAGCAGTACTTC
CSASPRGASYEQYF
>few|12|TRBJ1-1|.|TRBV6-5
TGTGCCAGCAGTTACTCCGACACTGAAGCTTTCTTT
CASSYSDTEAFF
>.|16|TRBJ1-6|.|TRBV19
TGTGCCAGTAGTGAGGCAAAAGGGTCCTATAATGCACCCCTCCACTTT
CASSEAKGSYNAPLHF
>many|13|TRBJ2-5|.|TRBV2
TGTGCCAGCAGTGGAGAAGATGGAGAGACCCAGTACTTC
CASSGEDGETQYF
>.|15|TRBJ2-7|.|TRBV11-2
TGTGCCAGCAGCCTGGTACACCATAGCTCCTACGAGCAGTACTTC
CASSLVHHSSYEQYF
>.|13|TRBJ1-1|.|TRBV6-1
TGTGCCAGCAGTGACAGGTATAACACTGAAGCTTTCTTT
CASSDRYNTEAFF
>.|12|TRBJ2-7|.|TRBV28
TGTGCCAGCATCTCCGTCGTGCTGCTGCAGTACTTC
CASISVVLLQYF
>many|14|TRBJ1-1|.|TRBV2
TGTGCCAGCAGTAACTTCAGGGATGGCGCTGAAGCTTTCTTT
CASSNFRDGAEAFF
>.|14|TRBJ2-3|.|TRBV6-5
TGTGCCAGCAGTGACTCGGGACAAAAAGATACGCAGTATTTT
CASSDSGQKDTQYF
>few|14|TRBJ1-6|.|TRBV25-1
TGTGCCAGCAGTGAAGCAGAAAATTATTCACCCCTCCACTTT
CASSEAENYSPLHF
>.|14|TRBJ2-5|TRBD1|TRBV13
TGTGCCAGCAGCTTAGCCGGGACAGGGGGACGGGAATGCTTC
CASSLAGTGGRECF
>few|14|TRBJ2-7|.|TRBV15
TGTGCTACCAGCAGAGCTGGGTTCTCCTACGAGCAGTACTTC
CATSRAGFSYEQYF
>.|15|TRBJ1-5|.|TRBV20-1
TGCAGTGCCACGCCGGGCGGGGTTCCCCTGCAGACCCAGCATTTT
CSATPGGVPLQTQHF
>many|16|TRBJ2-3|.|TRBV20-1
TGCAGTGCTAGGTCTGTTAGCCCGGGTAGCACAGATACGCAGTATTTT
CSARSVSPGSTDTQYF
>medium-sized|13|TRBJ1-2|TRBD1|TRBV29-1
TGCAGCGTGTTGGAGCAGGGGGCGGATGGCTACACCTTC
CSVLEQGADGYTF
>.|13|TRBJ2-7|TRBD1|TRBV6-1
TGTGCCAGCGGGGACAGGTTCCCCTACGAGCAGTACTTC
CASGDRFPYEQYF
>many|15|TRBJ2-7|TRBD2|TRBV5-1
TGCGCCAGCAGCCCCGGACTAGCGGGAGAATACGAGCAGTACTTC
CASSPGLAGEYEQYF
>medium-sized|17|TRBJ2-5|TRBD2|TRBV6-2/TRBV6-3
TGTGCCAGCAGTGCGGGACTAGCGGGAGGGCCGAGAGAGACCCAGTACTTC
CASSAGLAGGPRETQYF
>medium-sized|12|TRBJ2-7|.|TRBV6-1
TGTGCCAGCAGTGTAATGGGTTTTGAGCAGTACTTC
CASSVMGFEQYF
>medium-sized|15|TRBJ2-7|.|TRBV7-2
TGTGCCAGCAGCTTAGGGCTTACGAGCTCCTACGAGCAGTACTTC
CASSLGLTSSYEQYF
>many|14|TRBJ2-1|.|TRBV20-1
TGCAGTGCTATGCGGGACCCCTGGGGGGATGAGCAGTTCTTC
CSAMRDPWGDEQFF
>.|16|TRBJ2-3|TRBD2|TRBV11-1
TGTGCCAGCATCTTAGGACTAGCGGGAGTAATAGATACACAGTATTTT
CASILGLAGVIDTQYF
>many|14|TRBJ1-6|.|TRBV14
TGTGCCAGCAGCCAAGAAGTCCGTAATTCACCCCTCCACTTT
CASSQEVRNSPLHF
>.|14|TRBJ1-1|.|TRBV20-1
TGCAGTGCTAGAGTCTGCACAGTGGACACTGAAGCTGTCTTT
CSARVCTVDTEAVF
>.|15|TRBJ2-6|.|TRBV11-2
TGTGCCAGCAGCTTAGTCAGGGCTGGGGCCAACGTCCTGACTTTC
CASSLVRAGANVLTF
>.|14|TRBJ1-6|.|TRBV5-1
TGCGCCAGCAGCGCCGGGACCTTTAATTCACCCCTCCACTTT
CASSAGTFNSPLHF
>.|13|TRBJ2-2|TRBD1|TRBV30
TGTGCCTGGAGTCGACAGGGGGCCGGGGAGCTGTTTTTT
CAWSRQGAGELFF
>.|14|TRBJ1-5|.|TRBV20-1
TGCAGTGCTAGAGATCGAGGAAACCGTCAGCCCCAGCATTTT
CSARDRGNRQPQHF
>many|14|TRBJ1-5|.|TRBV5-1
TGCGCCAGCAGCTTGTGGCAGGACACACGGCCCCAGCATTTT
CASSLWQDTRPQHF
>medium-sized|15|TRBJ1-2|.|TRBV28
TGTGCCAGCAGCAAACCCCTGGGACCCCAGGAGGGCTACACCTTC
CASSKPLGPQEGYTF
>.|14|TRBJ2-7|TRBD2|TRBV7-9
TGTGCCAGCAGCTTAACCGGGGGGTCCTACGAGCAGTACTTC
CASSLTGGSYEQYF
>.|12|TRBJ2-3|.|TRBV5-4
TGTGCCAGCAGCTTAGCGATATCCGACCTAAATTTT
CASSLAISDLNF
>medium-sized|15|TRBJ2-7|TRBD1|TRBV27
TGTGCCAGCAGCCCGGGACAGGCCATAGAGGTACCGCAGTACTTC
CASSPGQAIEVPQYF
>once|12|TRBJ1-2|.|TRBV20-1
TGCAGTGCTAGTGGTACACCCTATGGCTACACCTTC
CSASGTPYGYTF
>.|12|TRBJ2-7|.|TRBV20-1
TGCAGTGCTAGATTAGGGGCCCACGAGCAGTACTTC
CSARLGAHEQYF
>medium-sized|14|TRBJ1-1|.|TRBV5-1
TGCGCCAGCAGCTTCACTGGGGGTAGTACTGAAGCTTTCTTT
CASSFTGGSTEAFF
>medium-sized|15|TRBJ2-5|TRBD2|TRBV5-1
TGCGCCAGCAGCTATAGGGCGGGAGGTCAAGAGACCCAGTACTTC
CASSYRAGGQETQYF
>.|12|TRBJ2-1|TRBD2|TRBV7-3
TGTGCCAGCAGCCACGCAGGGACTAGTCTGTTCTTC
CASSHAGTSLFF
>.|15|TRBJ2-5|.|TRBV20-1
TGCAGTGCTAATCCCGGGACTGGCGGTAAAGAGACACAGTACTTC
CSANPGTGGKETQYF
>many|15|TRBJ2-2|.|TRBV7-7
TGTGCCAGCAGCTTAGCGGGAGGGAACACCGGGGAGCTGTTTTTT
CASSLAGGNTGELFF
>medium-sized|15|TRBJ1-2|TRBD1|TRBV6-1
TGTGCCAGCAGTACCAGGACAGGGCAAGCCTATGGCTACACCTTC
CASSTRTGQAYGYTF
>medium-sized|14|TRBJ2-7|TRBD2|TRBV20-1
TGCAGTGCTACAGAAGCGGGAGAGGTCGACGAGCAGTACTTC
CSATEAGEVDEQYF
>medium-sized|15|TRBJ1-6|.|TRBV20-1
TGCAGTGCCAGATACAGCAGCTCCTATAATTCACCCCTCCACTTT
CSARYSSSYNSPLHF
>many|18|TRBJ1-2|.|TRBV12-3/TRBV12-4
TGTGCCAGCACCACCTTAGAGGCTACAACAAGGAATAACTATGGCTACACCTTC
CASTTLEATTRNNYGYTF
>many|16|TRBJ2-3|.|TRBV3-1
TGTGCCAGCCGAGGAGAGGGAGTTGGTTCTGCAGATACGCAGTATTTT
CASRGEGVGSADTQYF
>few|13|TRBJ2-3|.|TRBV12-3/TRBV12-4
TGTGCCAGCAGTTTAGAACGCGATCAGCCCCAGTATTTT
CASSLERDQPQYF
>.|16|TRBJ1-1|.|TRBV20-1
TGCAGTGCTAGGGAATCTGTATGGGGGGGGAACGCTGAAGCTTTCTTT
CSARESVWGGNAEAFF
>many|20|TRBJ1-1|.|TRBV18
TGTGCCAGCTCACCATCGATAGGGAGGGGCGGCGGAATCGGGAACACTGAAGCTTTCTTT
CASSPSIGRGGGIGNTEAFF
>few|16|TRBJ2-3|.|TRBV6-5
TGTGCCAGCAGTTACTCGACCAGAAGGGGGGGGGATACGCAGTATTTT
CASSYSTRRGGDTQYF
>few|14|TRBJ2-2|.|TRBV6-1
TGTGCCAGCGGCAGCGGGCCGAACACCGGGGAGCTGTTTTTT
CASGSGPNTGELFF
>many|15|TRBJ2-5|TRBD1|TRBV2
TGTGCCAGCACACCCTCCGGGACAGGGCAAGAGACCCAGTACTTC
CASTPSGTGQETQYF
>medium-sized|17|TRBJ1-6|TRBD1|TRBV5-7
TGTGCCAGCAACAGGGGAGGCCGGGCGAATTTTAATTCACCCCTCCACTTT
CASNRGGRANFNSPLHF
>few|10|TRBJ1-5|.|TRBV6-5
TGTGCCAGCAGCCCCGCAACCCAGCATTTT
CASSPATQHF
>.|16|TRBJ2-1|TRBD2|TRBV20-1
TGCAGCTTCAGATATCCCGGGGGGGTGTCCTACAATGAGCAGTTCTTC
CSFRYPGGVSYNEQFF
>few|14|TRBJ2-7|.|TRBV4-2
TGTGCCAGCAGCCAAGTCGGGGGCGTAAACGAGCAGTACTTC
CASSQVGGVNEQYF
>.|11|TRBJ2-7|.|TRBV19
TGTGCCAGTAGTATGGGTTCCGAGCAGTACTTC
CASSMGSEQYF
>few|15|TRBJ2-2|.|TRBV29-1
TGCAGCGTCGGTCGCCGGAGCGCGAACACCGGGGAGCTGTTTTTT
CSVGRRSANTGELFF